Listed below are T cell receptor beta chains from one sample, sequenced in a study of T-cell reconstitution after alpha-beta-depleted transplantation in children. One entry per CDR3 protein results from TCRdb running MiXCR on the PCR reads. The sample yields about 290,000 distinct CDR3 sequences, 6.5% to 9% seen once. The sample consisted of peripheral blood, taken 360 days after TCRalphabeta/CD19-depleted stem cell transplant. The source is a female patient aged 2-10 years who had a stem cell transplant for Fanconi anemia, so the T cells may come from the graft donor. The conserved cysteine and the conserved F or W are not part of the CDR3 here.

>TRBJ1-1|TRBV5-1
ASAEWGGNTEAF
>TRBJ2-2|TRBV2
ASSEGGWIGELF
>TRBJ2-7|TRBV5-1
ASSRGVSSGSYEQY
>TRBJ1-3|TRBV28
ASSLMDSGNTIY
>TRBJ2-7|TRBV12-3/TRBV12-4
ASSSTGTGSYEQY
>TRBJ1-3|TRBV20-1
SAIPGTGINSGNTIY
>TRBJ2-7|TRBV5-1
ASSGRQGAYEQY
>TRBJ2-5|TRBV25-1
ASSAPRPETQY
>TRBJ1-1|TRBV5-1
ASRIGMNTEAF
>TRBJ1-1|TRBV7-9
ASSLGSGGTEAF
>TRBJ2-3|TRBV5-1
ASSLGLAAGWGTDTQY
>TRBJ2-1|TRBV4-2
ASSQNSKQF
>TRBJ2-1|TRBV7-3
ASSATSGGGNNEQF
>TRBJ1-5|TRBV9
ASSGDTGLQH
>TRBJ2-5|TRBV7-2
ASSQNLDTERKTQY
>TRBJ1-2|TRBV20-1
SALDRAWGYT
>TRBJ2-5|TRBV5-1
ASSPGPVGGKTQY
>TRBJ2-1|TRBV7-3
ASSLTGDPYNEQF
>TRBJ2-5|TRBV12-3/TRBV12-4
ASSFASGRAGETQY
>TRBJ2-5|TRBV7-6
ASSLGQHPQGHNRGDQETQY
>TRBJ2-7|TRBV5-1
ASSLLAVSYEQY
>TRBJ2-5|TRBV11-2
ASSPGPGQGQETQY
>TRBJ1-2|TRBV29-1
SVDDPGTEDYGYT
>TRBJ1-5|TRBV28
ASSLNRGGNQPQH
>TRBJ1-2|TRBV12-3/TRBV12-4
ASSWMVGEKADYGYT
>TRBJ2-2|TRBV6-1
ASRFGPYGTGELF
>TRBJ1-5|TRBV28
ASLGGGGQPQH
>TRBJ1-3|TRBV7-9
ASSLQNSGNTIY
>TRBJ2-7|TRBV3-1
ASSLGTSGAYEQY
>TRBJ2-7|TRBV2
ASSESTRGNEQY
>TRBJ1-6|TRBV7-8
ASSLEGGWNSPLH
>TRBJ2-4|TRBV20-1
SALSGGVAKNIQY
>TRBJ1-1|TRBV5-1
ASSGQAVGGTEAF
>TRBJ2-3|TRBV6-5
ASSSLNAVSDTQY
>TRBJ2-1|TRBV7-2
ASSLEGGAPQQF
>TRBJ1-5|TRBV28
ASSFGDRVNQPQH
>TRBJ1-2|TRBV28
ASNPIPWGQGAGYT
>TRBJ1-2|TRBV4-1
ASSPRSKADYGYT
>TRBJ1-5|TRBV10-3
AISPGVGNNQPQH
>TRBJ2-4|TRBV27
ASSFFGTGAVAKNIQY
>TRBJ1-1|TRBV20-1
SARHRGTEAF